The following is a T cell receptor beta chain sequence with its context. Its antigen is undetermined. These data are taken from a study of T cell responses to AZD1222 COVID-19 vaccine. Deletions cut 0 bases from V and 0 bases from J, with 7 bases between. The CDR3 spans 15 residues. Germline V gene sequence: CDR1 SGHRS, CDR2 YFSETQ. Assay used: immunoSEQ multiplex PCR; TCRdb lists only in-frame clones, some missing. Of around 130,000 clones listed, about 88% were seen once; the top ten hold less than 3.5%. Study findings and constraints: Compared with day 0, the breadth and depth of the Spike-specific TCR repertoire rose significantly after two doses of AZD1222. Researchers report vaccine-associated CD4 TCRs spanning spike, with dominance at 160-218 and 743-854.

Sequenced material: peripheral blood, taken 28 days after the second AZD1222 dose. The rearrangement uses TRBV5-1 and TRBJ2-1; D might be TRBD1 (5 bases). This TCR derives from an adult who received the AZD1222 COVID-19 vaccine. The CDR3 bases are TGCGCCAGCAGCTTGGTAGGGGACTCCTACAATGAGCAGTTCTTC. The encoded protein is CASSLVGDSYNEQFF.